This paragraph reports one T cell receptor (beta chain). Its target is not known. This specimen comes from a study of OX40 agonist ivuxolimab in advanced cancers. About the study: The study gave patients intravenous ivuxolimab at 0.01 to 10 mg/kg every 2 weeks. The diagnoses of dose-escalation patients were hepatocellular carcinoma, melanoma, renal cell or head and neck cancer. Findings of the study overall: CD8+ T cells averaged more expanded clones than CD4+.

Data came from immunoSEQ multiplex PCR; TCRdb stores just in-frame clones and leaves some out. The sample yields tens of thousands of clones, about 88% seen once. CDR3 length equals 14 residues. V was cut by 3 bases and J by 7 bases, with 13 bases left in between. Germline-derived CDR1 and CDR2 are SGHRS and YFSETQ. Cycle 7 day 1, cycle 4 day 1, and baseline were the timepoints at which blood was sampled. The gene calls are TRBV5-1 and TRBJ1-4; tentative D call: TRBD1 (5 bases). The clonotype comes from an adult with an advanced solid tumor such as melanoma, head and neck, liver or kidney cancer. Specimen: CD4+ or CD8+ T cells sorted from blood, collected in a trial of the OX40 agonist ivuxolimab. In nucleotides, the CDR3 is TGCGCCAGCAGCTCCGGGGCCCCTAGTGAAAAACTGTTTTTT. Translating gives CASSSGAPSEKLFF.